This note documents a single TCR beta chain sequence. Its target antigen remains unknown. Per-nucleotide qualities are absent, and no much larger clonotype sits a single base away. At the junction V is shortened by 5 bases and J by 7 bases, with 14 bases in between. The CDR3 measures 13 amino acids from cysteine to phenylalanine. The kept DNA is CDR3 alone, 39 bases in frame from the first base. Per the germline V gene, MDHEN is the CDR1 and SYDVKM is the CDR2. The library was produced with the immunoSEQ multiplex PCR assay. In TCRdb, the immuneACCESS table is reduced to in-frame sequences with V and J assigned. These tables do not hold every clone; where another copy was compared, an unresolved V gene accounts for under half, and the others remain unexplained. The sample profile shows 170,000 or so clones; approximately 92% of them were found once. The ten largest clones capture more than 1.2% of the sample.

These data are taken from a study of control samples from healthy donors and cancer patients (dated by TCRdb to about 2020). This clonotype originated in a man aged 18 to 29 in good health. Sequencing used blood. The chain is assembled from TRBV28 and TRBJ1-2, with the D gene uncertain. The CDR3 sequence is CASSPVRTVGYTF. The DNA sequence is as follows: TGTGCCAGCAGTCCAGTAAGGACGGTTGGCTACACCTTC.